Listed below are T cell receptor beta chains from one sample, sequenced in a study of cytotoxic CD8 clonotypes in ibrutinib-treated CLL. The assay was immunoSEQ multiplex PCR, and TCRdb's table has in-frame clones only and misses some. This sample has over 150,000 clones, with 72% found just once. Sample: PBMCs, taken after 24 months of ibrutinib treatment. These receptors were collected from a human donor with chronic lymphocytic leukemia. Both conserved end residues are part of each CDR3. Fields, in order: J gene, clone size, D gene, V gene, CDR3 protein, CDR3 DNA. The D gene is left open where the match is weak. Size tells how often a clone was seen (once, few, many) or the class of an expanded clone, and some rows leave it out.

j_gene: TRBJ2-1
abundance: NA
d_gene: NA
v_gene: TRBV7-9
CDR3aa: CASSLGHYNEQFF
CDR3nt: TGTGCCAGCAGCTTAGGTCACTACAATGAGCAGTTCTTC

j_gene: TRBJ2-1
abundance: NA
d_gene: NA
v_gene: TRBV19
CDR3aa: CASSPNERNEQFF
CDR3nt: TGTGCCAGTAGTCCTAACGAGCGCAATGAGCAGTTCTTC

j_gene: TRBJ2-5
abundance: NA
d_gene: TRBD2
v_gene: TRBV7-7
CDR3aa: CASSLKSSGSETQYF
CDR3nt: TGTGCTAGCAGCTTAAAATCCAGCGGGAGTGAGACCCAGTACTTC

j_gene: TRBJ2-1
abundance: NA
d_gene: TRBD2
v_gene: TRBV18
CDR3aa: CASSPPSGSSYNEQFF
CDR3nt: TGTGCCAGCTCACCCCCTAGCGGGAGCTCCTACAATGAGCAGTTCTTC

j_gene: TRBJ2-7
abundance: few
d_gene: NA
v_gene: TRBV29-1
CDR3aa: CSVEGTGYEQYF
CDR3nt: TGCAGCGTTGAAGGGACGGGCTACGAGCAGTACTTC

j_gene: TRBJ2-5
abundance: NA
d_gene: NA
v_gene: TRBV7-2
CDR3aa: CASSLQSIAQETQYF
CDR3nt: TGTGCCAGCAGTTTACAGTCTATAGCTCAAGAGACCCAGTACTTC

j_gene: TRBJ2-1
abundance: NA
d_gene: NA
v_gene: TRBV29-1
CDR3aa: CSVEDSWRNEQFF
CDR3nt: TGCAGCGTTGAAGATTCGTGGCGGAATGAGCAGTTCTTC

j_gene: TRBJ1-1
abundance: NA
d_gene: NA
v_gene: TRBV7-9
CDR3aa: CASSQGGQGIVNTEAFF
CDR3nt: TGTGCCAGCAGCCAAGGGGGGCAGGGGATCGTTAACACTGAAGCTTTCTTT

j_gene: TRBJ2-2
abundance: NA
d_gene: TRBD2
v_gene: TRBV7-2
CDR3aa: CASSWTSGTGGELFF
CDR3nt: TGTGCCAGCAGCTGGACTAGCGGGACGGGCGGGGAGCTGTTTTTT

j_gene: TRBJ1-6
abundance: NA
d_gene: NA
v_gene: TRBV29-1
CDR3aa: CSVREGSTNSPLHF
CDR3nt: TGCAGCGTTCGAGAGGGAAGCACAAATTCACCCCTCCACTTT

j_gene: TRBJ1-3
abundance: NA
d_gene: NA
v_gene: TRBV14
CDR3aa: CASSQWLSGNTIYF
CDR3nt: TGTGCCAGCAGCCAATGGTTGTCTGGAAACACCATATATTTT

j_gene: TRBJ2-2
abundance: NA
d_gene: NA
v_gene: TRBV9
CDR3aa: CASSGRWSTGELFF
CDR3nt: TGTGCCAGCAGCGGCCGGTGGAGTACCGGGGAGCTGTTTTTT

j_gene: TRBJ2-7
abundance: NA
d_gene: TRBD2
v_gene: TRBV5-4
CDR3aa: CASSLPSGSSSEQYF
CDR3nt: TGTGCCAGCAGCTTGCCTAGCGGGAGCTCCAGCGAGCAGTACTTC

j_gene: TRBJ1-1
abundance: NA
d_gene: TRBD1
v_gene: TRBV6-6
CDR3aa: CASRQDRGNTEAFF
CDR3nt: TGTGCCAGCAGACAAGACAGGGGGAACACTGAAGCTTTCTTT

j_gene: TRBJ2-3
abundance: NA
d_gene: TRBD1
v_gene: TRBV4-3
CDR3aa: CASSQQGADADTQYF
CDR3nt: TGCGCCAGCAGCCAACAGGGGGCAGACGCAGATACGCAGTATTTT

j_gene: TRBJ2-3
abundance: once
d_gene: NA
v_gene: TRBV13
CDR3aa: CASSLQGGSTDTQYF
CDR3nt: TGTGCCAGCAGCTTACAAGGGGGTAGCACAGATACGCAGTATTTT

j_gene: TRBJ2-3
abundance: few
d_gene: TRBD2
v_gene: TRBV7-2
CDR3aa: CASNLGGSSTDTQYF
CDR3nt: TGTGCCAGCAACTTGGGAGGGAGCAGCACAGATACGCAGTATTTT

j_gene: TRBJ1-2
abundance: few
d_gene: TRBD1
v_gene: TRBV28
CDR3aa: CASRYPGTGRGYTF
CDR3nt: TGTGCCAGCAGGTACCCCGGGACAGGGCGCGGCTACACCTTC

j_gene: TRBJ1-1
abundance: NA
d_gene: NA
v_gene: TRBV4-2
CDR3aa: CASSQASTVTEAFF
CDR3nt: TGTGCCAGCAGCCAAGCATCGACGGTCACTGAAGCTTTCTTT

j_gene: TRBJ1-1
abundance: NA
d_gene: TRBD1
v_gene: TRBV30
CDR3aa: CAWSPGTELQAFF
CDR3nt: TGTGCCTGGAGCCCAGGGACAGAACTGCAAGCTTTCTTT

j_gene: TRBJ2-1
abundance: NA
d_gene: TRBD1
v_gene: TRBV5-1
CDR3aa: CASSIIPGQEYNEQFF
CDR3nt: TGCGCCAGCAGCATCATTCCGGGACAGGAATACAATGAGCAGTTCTTC

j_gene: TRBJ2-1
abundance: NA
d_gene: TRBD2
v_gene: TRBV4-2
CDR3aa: CASRQPGLGSYNEQFF
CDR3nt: TGTGCCAGCAGGCAACCGGGACTAGGTTCCTACAATGAGCAGTTCTTC

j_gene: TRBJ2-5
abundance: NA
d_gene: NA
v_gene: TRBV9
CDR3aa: CASSGAGAQETQYF
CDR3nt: TGTGCCAGCAGCGGGGCAGGGGCTCAAGAGACCCAGTACTTC

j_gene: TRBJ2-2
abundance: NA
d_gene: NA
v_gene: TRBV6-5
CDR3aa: CASSRRPGTGELFF
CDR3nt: TGTGCCAGCAGTAGGAGACCGGGGACCGGGGAGCTGTTTTTT

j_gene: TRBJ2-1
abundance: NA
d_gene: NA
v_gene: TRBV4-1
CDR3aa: CASSHDGGGTVHEQFF
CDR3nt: TGCGCCAGCAGCCACGACGGCGGCGGGACGGTTCATGAGCAGTTCTTC

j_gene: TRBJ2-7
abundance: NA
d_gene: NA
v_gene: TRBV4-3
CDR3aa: CASSPFLGTYSYEQYF
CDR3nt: TGCGCCAGCAGCCCATTCCTCGGGACTTACTCCTACGAGCAGTACTTC

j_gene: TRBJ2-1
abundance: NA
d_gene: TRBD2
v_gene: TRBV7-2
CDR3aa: CASSSPGLVEYEQFF
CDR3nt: TGTGCCAGCAGCTCACCGGGACTAGTTGAGTATGAGCAGTTCTTC

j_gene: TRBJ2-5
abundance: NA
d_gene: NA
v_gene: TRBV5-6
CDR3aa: CASSSQDQETQYF
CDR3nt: TGTGCCAGCAGCTCGCAAGACCAAGAGACCCAGTACTTC

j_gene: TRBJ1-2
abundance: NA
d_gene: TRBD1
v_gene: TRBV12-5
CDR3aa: CASGPGGSYGYTF
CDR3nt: TGTGCTAGTGGTCCAGGGGGCAGCTATGGCTACACCTTC